A single sample is the source of the 23 T cell receptor beta chains below, sequenced in a study of cytomegalovirus exposure and HLA in healthy donors. Primers: 60 Vbeta forward and 13 Jbeta reverse. Produced via immunoSEQ multiplex PCR; TCRdb's table is partial and in-frame only. The top ten hold approximately 1.6% of the sample, which has about 190,000 clones, about four fifths seen once. Material for sequencing was PBMCs. The receptor set was obtained from a man aged 35 to 55 in good health and CMV-seropositive.

This clone has just one count. CDR3: CASSSGLLTGKTEAFF. Here the CDR3 DNA reads TGTGCCAGCAGCTCCGGACTGCTGACAGGGAAAACTGAAGCTTTCTTT. The chain joins TRBV13 to TRBJ1-1; 7 bases are a match to TRBD1. This CDR3 is 16 amino acids long. Germline values: CDR1 PRHDT, CDR2 FYEKMQ (reference sequence). Unmatched junction bases numbered 13, after V lost 4 bases and J lost 5 bases.

This clone was observed once. V gene TRBV18 combines with J gene TRBJ2-1, with D possibly being TRBD1 (5 bases). This CDR3 has 14 amino acids. Germline V gives CDR1 KGHSH, CDR2 LQKENI. V lost 2 bases and J lost 4, with 9 bases in between. The CDR3 is CASSPATEYNEQFF. CDR3 sequence (DNA): TGTGCCAGCTCACCAGCGACAGAGTACAATGAGCAGTTCTTC.

The rearrangement joins TRBV11-2 to TRBJ1-1; D gene uncertain. V lost 0 bases, J lost 10 bases, and 9 bases lay in between. There are 12 residues in the CDR3. Germline assignment: CDR1 SGHAT and CDR2 FQNNGV. CDR3 sequence reads: CASSLDPRGAFF. In nucleotides, the CDR3 is TGTGCCAGCAGCTTAGATCCCCGGGGAGCTTTCTTT.

V gene TRBV5-5 combines with J gene TRBJ1-2, with 9 bases lining up with TRBD1. Germline loops: CDR1 SGHKS, CDR2 YYEKEE (reference sequence). This CDR3 has 17 residues. V was pared by 0 bases and J by 4 bases, with 10 bases of the junction left unmatched. This CDR3 is CASSLVRTGDYVYGYTF. The CDR3 DNA follows: TGTGCCAGCAGCTTGGTGAGGACAGGGGATTATGTCTATGGCTACACCTTC.

The chain couples TRBV7-9 to TRBJ2-3, with D perhaps matching TRBD1 (5 bases). CDR3 size: 15 residues. V was trimmed by 5 bases and J by 4 bases, leaving 16 bases between them. Germline V gives CDR1 SEHNR, CDR2 FQNEAQ (reference sequence). The CDR3 DNA is TGTGCCAGCAGCGCCGCCCCAGGGTACGCAGATACGCAGTATTTT. Amino acids: CASSAAPGYADTQYF.

A remark on this clone: A read error may account for a junction end that differs from germline. The chain carries TRBV7-9 and TRBJ2-7, with TRBD1 as a possible D gene (6 bases). Germline CDR1 is SEHNR and CDR2 is FQNEAQ (reference sequence). The CDR3 consists of 15 residues. CDR3 nucleotide sequence: TGTTCCAGCAGCCGAGGTATGGGGGCCGCCTACGAGCAGTACTTC. It encodes CSSSRGMGAAYEQYF.

This chain joins TRBV7-2 and TRBJ2-7; the match to TRBD2 covers 8 bases. The germline CDR1 and CDR2 sequences are SGHTA and FQGNSA. V trimming: 5 bases; J trimming: 2 bases; junction bases outside the gene matches: 5. CDR3 length equals 14 residues. The CDR3 coding sequence is TGTGCCAGCAGCCCTCAGGGACTAGCCTACGAGCAGTACTTC. Amino acids: CASSPQGLAYEQYF.

V gene TRBV5-1 combines with J gene TRBJ1-2; D is perhaps TRBD1 (5 bases). The CDR3 extends over 16 amino acids. V lost 4 bases and J 0 bases, leaving 16 bases between the germline ends. Germline loops: CDR1 SGHRS, CDR2 YFSETQ. The CDR3, as DNA: TGCGCCAGCAGCCCTGGGGCCCCAGGGACTAACTATGGCTACACCTTC. It encodes CASSPGAPGTNYGYTF.

J is TRBJ1-5 and V is TRBV7-2; D is possibly TRBD1 (6 bases). CDR3 length: 17 residues. Germline V CDR1 and CDR2: SGHTA, FQGNSA. Trimming removed 2 bases at V and 7 bases at J, with 21 bases between. The CDR3 DNA reads as TGTGCCAGCAGCTTAAATTGGGCCAGGGGATCGTGGCAGCCCCAGCATTTT. Its translation is CASSLNWARGSWQPQHF.

The genes are TRBV11-2 and TRBJ2-7, with TRBD2 identical over 8 bases. V lost 3 bases to trimming and J lost 0 bases; unmatched junction nucleotides: 1. Looked up from germline, CDR1 is SGHAT and CDR2 is FQNNGV. There are 14 residues in the CDR3. In nucleotides, the CDR3 is TGTGCCAGCAGCTTCGGGGGGGCCTCCTACGAGCAGTACTTC. Translating gives CASSFGGASYEQYF.

The chain couples TRBV28 to TRBJ2-7; D is possibly TRBD1 (6 bases). V was trimmed by 2 bases and J by 9 bases, leaving 11 bases between them. Germline CDR1 and CDR2: MDHEN and SYDVKM. The CDR3 is 12 residues long. CDR3 sequence (DNA): TGTGCCAGCAGTTTAAACAGGGTACGGCAGTACTTC. Amino acids: CASSLNRVRQYF.

This clone was observed a handful of times. The gene calls are TRBV5-1 and TRBJ1-1; D uncertain. The V gene's germline CDR1 is SGHRS and CDR2 YFSETQ. The ends were cut back, 1 base at V and 3 bases at J, with 7 bases in the middle. This CDR3 is built from 13 residues. CDR3 in DNA: TGCGCCAGCAGCTTGTGGGAGTACACTGAAGCTTTCTTT. This gives the protein CASSLWEYTEAFF.

This rearrangement joins TRBV5-1 to TRBJ1-5, with D unresolved. The V end lost 0 bases, the J end lost 7 bases, and 14 bases lay between the germline ends. The germline gives CDR1 SGHRS, CDR2 YFSETQ. The CDR3 totals 15 residues. The chain's CDR3 is CASSLGPSAGQPQHF. The DNA of the CDR3 is TGCGCCAGCAGCTTGGGACCCTCAGCGGGGCAGCCCCAGCATTTT.

The chain uses TRBV7-2 and TRBJ2-5; 10 nucleotides agree with TRBD1. This CDR3 is 15 amino acids long. CDR1 is SGHTA, CDR2 FQGNSA, per germline. J was trimmed by 9 bases and V by 4 bases; bases with no gene match: 11. This CDR3 reads CASSSLTGTGVPQYF. DNA of the CDR3: TGTGCCAGCAGCTCCCTAACCGGGACAGGGGTGCCCCAGTACTTC. The full variable domain, its missing parts supplied by reference TRBV7-2 and TRBJ2-5, is GAGVSQSPSNKVTEKGKDVELRCDPISGHTALYWYRQSLGQGLEFLIYFQGNSAPDKSGLPSDRFSAERTGGSVSTLTIQRTQQEDSAVYLCASSSLTGTGVPQYFGPGTRLLVL.

The chain employs TRBV7-3 and TRBJ2-5, with TRBD2 matching 11 bases. CDR3 length: 15 amino acids. Trimming removed 3 bases from V and 3 bases from J; junction bases left unmatched: 3. In germline, CDR1 is SGHTA, CDR2 FQGTGA. Written as DNA, the CDR3 is TGTGCCAGCAGCTTTAGCGGGAGGGGTGAAGAGACCCAGTACTTC. It specifies CASSFSGRGEETQYF.

The chain employs TRBV4-3 and TRBJ2-2, with D unresolved. CDR1 is LGHNA and CDR2 is YSLEER in the germline V gene. V lost 1 base to trimming and J lost 7 bases, with 4 bases between them. The CDR3 spans 12 residues. For the CDR3, the DNA is TGCGCCAGCAGCCAAGCTTACGGGGAGCTGTTTTTT. Encoded protein: CASSQAYGELFF.

J is TRBJ2-7 and V is TRBV6-5, with a possible D match to TRBD1 (5 bases). Germline lookup yields CDR1 MNHEY and CDR2 SVGAGI. There are 14 residues in the CDR3. Trimming took 2 bases from V and 4 from J, leaving 12 bases between them. In DNA form, the CDR3 reads TGTGCCAGCAGTTACGGCAGGGAAGGGTACGAGCAGTACTTC. This sequence encodes CASSYGREGYEQYF.

The V call is TRBV28, the J call TRBJ1-2; maybe TRBD1 (6 bases). V gave up 2 bases and J gave up 8 bases, with 12 bases separating them. CDR3 length: 13 amino acids. Germline V gene data show CDR1 as MDHEN and CDR2 as SYDVKM. CDR3 nucleotide sequence: TGTGCCAGCAGTTTAGGGGGCGCGTGGGGCTACACCTTC. This sequence encodes CASSLGGAWGYTF.

The chain has TRBV2 and TRBJ1-1; 9 bases align to TRBD1. CDR1 and CDR2 (germline): SNHLY, FYNNEI. The V segment lost 7 bases and the J segment 0 bases; nucleotides outside the gene matches: 12. This CDR3 contains 17 residues. The CDR3 nucleotides read TGTGCCAGCACTGCCGGGACAGGGTTAACTCTGAACACTGAAGCTTTCTTT. Translating gives CASTAGTGLTLNTEAFF.

This chain links TRBV7-9 with TRBJ2-1, with 7 bases that match TRBD2. The J segment lost 8 bases and the V segment lost 5 bases, leaving 12 bases of the junction unmatched. There are 15 residues in the CDR3. The V gene's germline CDR1 is SEHNR and CDR2 FQNEAQ (reference sequence). The CDR3 region has the DNA TGTGCCAGCAGCCCCCCGGCGGGAGATCCGTATGAGCAGTTCTTC. Translation: CASSPPAGDPYEQFF.

As regards this clone: An end of the junction differs from the germline gene, which may be a read error. The V call is TRBV20-1, the J call TRBJ2-1, with D unclear. CDR3 length equals 11 residues. Germline CDR1 reads DFQATT; CDR2 reads SNEGSKA (reference sequence). The CDR3 is CSARAVNGGVF. In nucleotides, the CDR3 is TGCAGTGCTAGAGCGGTTAACGGTGGAGTCTTC.

V and J are TRBV11-2 and TRBJ1-3; no firm D call. The CDR3 has 15 residues. The V and J ends lost 2 bases and 3 bases respectively, with 11 bases between them. Germline V CDR1 and CDR2: SGHAT, FQNNGV. CDR3 amino acids: CASSLNPTGGNTIYF. CDR3 in DNA: TGTGCCAGCAGCTTAAACCCGACGGGTGGAAACACCATATATTTT.

The chain employs TRBV15 and TRBJ2-6; 7 nucleotides agree with TRBD2. The germline V gene has CDR1 LNHNV and CDR2 YYDKDF (reference sequence). V shed 5 bases and J 3 bases; nucleotides not matched to a gene: 4. The CDR3 consists of 15 residues. CDR3 bases: TGTGCCACCAGCCGAGCGGGGAGTGGGGCCAACGTCCTGACTTTC. Its protein product is CATSRAGSGANVLTF.